Shown below are 25 T cell receptor beta chains from a single sample sequenced in a study of cytomegalovirus exposure and HLA in healthy donors. It was with 60 Vbeta and 13 Jbeta primers that the PCR ran. Generated by immunoSEQ multiplex PCR, the TCRdb table keeps only in-frame clones and is missing some. The table shows roughly 70,000 clones, with roughly four fifths occurring only once. The sequenced sample consisted of PBMCs. Every receptor here comes from a man between 18 and 35 years old in good health and CMV-seronegative.

V and J are TRBV6-1 and TRBJ2-7; 8 bases are a match to TRBD1. Germline values: CDR1 MNHNS, CDR2 SASEGT. With 0 bases clipped from V and 2 bases from J, the junction kept 3 bases outside the gene matches. This CDR3 is built from 15 residues. For the CDR3, the DNA is TGTGCCAGCAGTGAAGCTAACAGGGGGACCTACGAGCAGTACTTC. This encodes CASSEANRGTYEQYF.

The chain combines TRBV4-1 with TRBJ1-1; 10 bases agree with TRBD1. The V gene's germline CDR1 is MGHRA and CDR2 YSYEKL. Trimming at V came to 8 bases and at J to 5 bases, leaving 5 bases not matched to a gene. The CDR3 is 13 residues long. As DNA, the CDR3 is TGCGCCAGCCGTAGGACAGGGGGAACTGAAGCTTTCTTT. This codes for CASRRTGGTEAFF.

This chain links TRBV9 with TRBJ2-7; D is uncertain. CDR1 is SGDLS, CDR2 YYNGEE, per germline. CDR3 length equals 14 residues. Trimming removed 0 bases from V and 6 bases from J, with 13 bases in between. The CDR3 is CASSVDPSPGEQYF. The CDR3 region has the DNA TGTGCCAGCAGCGTAGACCCGTCGCCGGGCGAGCAGTACTTC.

V is TRBV5-6 and J is TRBJ1-1, with 9 bases lining up with TRBD1. Germline assignment: CDR1 SGHDT and CDR2 YYEEEE. This CDR3 is 15 amino acids long. J lost 3 bases, V lost 4 bases, and 7 bases had no gene match. The CDR3 DNA is TGTGCCAGCAGCCGGGAACAGGGGGCGTACACTGAAGCTTTCTTT. Its protein product is CASSREQGAYTEAFF.

V gene TRBV29-1 combines with J gene TRBJ2-3, with 9 bases identical to TRBD2. Losses at the gene ends were 7 bases for V and 2 bases for J; bases not matched to a gene: 4. This CDR3 has 13 residues. CDR1 is SQVTM and CDR2 is ANQGSEA in the germline V gene. The CDR3 here is CSGSGRHTDTQYF. The CDR3 bases are TGCAGCGGTAGCGGGAGACACACAGATACGCAGTATTTT.

The gene calls are TRBV5-1 and TRBJ2-3, with 9 bases lining up with TRBD1. This CDR3 contains 16 residues. CDR1 is SGHRS and CDR2 is YFSETQ in the germline V gene. V trimming: 2 bases; J trimming: 1 base; junction bases outside the gene matches: 5. The CDR3 reads CASSFQDRGGTDTQYF. The CDR3 bases are TGCGCCAGCAGCTTCCAGGACAGGGGAGGCACAGATACGCAGTATTTT.

The chain is built from TRBV19 and TRBJ2-3; 7 bases line up with TRBD2. The V segment lost 3 bases and the J segment 0 bases; nucleotides outside the gene matches: 3. In germline, CDR1 is LNHDA, CDR2 SQIVND (reference sequence). This CDR3 is 15 amino acids long. The CDR3 nucleotides read TGTGCCAGTAGTATGCTAGCGGCTAGCACAGATACGCAGTATTTT. As protein: CASSMLAASTDTQYF.

The CDR3 DNA is TGTGCCAGCAGCCCGGACAGTAAGGAGACCCAGTACTTC. Translating it yields CASSPDSKETQYF. J is TRBJ2-5 and V is TRBV28, with D possibly matching TRBD1 (6 bases). Germline assignment: CDR1 MDHEN and CDR2 SYDVKM. Trimming removed 6 bases at V and 5 bases at J, with 13 bases between. There are 13 residues in the CDR3.

The chain links TRBV5-1 to TRBJ2-2; 7 bases agree with TRBD1. V was pared by 3 bases and J by 2 bases, with 7 bases of the junction left unmatched. The V gene's germline CDR1 is SGHRS and CDR2 YFSETQ. This CDR3 spans 16 amino acids. The CDR3 DNA reads as TGCGCCAGCAGCTCCGGACAGGCCATTAACACCGGGGAGCTGTTTTTT. Translation: CASSSGQAINTGELFF.

A remark on this clone: One junction end does not reproduce the germline sequence, and a read error may be involved. V and J are TRBV27 and TRBJ2-7; a possible D gene is TRBD2 (6 bases). The CDR3 consists of 12 residues. The germline gives CDR1 MNHEY, CDR2 SMNVEV (reference sequence). CDR3 residues: CASSLPGGLLSF. As DNA, the CDR3 is TGTGCCAGCAGTTTACCTGGGGGACTTCTTAGCTTC.

The chain couples TRBV19 to TRBJ1-2; 7 nucleotides line up with TRBD1. This CDR3 contains 12 residues. Germline V gene sequence: CDR1 LNHDA, CDR2 SQIVND (reference sequence). After removal of 11 bases from V and 4 bases from J, the junction contained 7 bases not matched to a gene. CDR3 sequence reads: CACNRGSYGYTF. Written as DNA, the CDR3 is TGTGCCTGCAACAGGGGTTCCTATGGCTACACCTTC. Full variable domain (missing parts from reference TRBV19 and TRBJ1-2): DGGITQSPKYLFRKEGQNVTLSCEQNLNHDAMYWYRQDPGQGLRLIYYSQIVNDFQKGDIAEGYSVSREKKESFPLTVTSAQKNPTAFYLCACNRGSYGYTFGSGTRLTVV.

The chain uses TRBV28 and TRBJ1-5; 8 positions match TRBD1. The germline V gene encodes CDR1 MDHEN and CDR2 SYDVKM. The V gene end was trimmed by 5 bases and the J gene end by 4 bases; junction bases not matched to a gene: 1. The CDR3 has 13 residues. The DNA for the CDR3 is TGTGCCAGCAGTGACAGGGGAAATCAGCCCCAGCATTTT. Translated, it gives CASSDRGNQPQHF.

V gene TRBV11-2 combines with J gene TRBJ1-2; D is perhaps TRBD1 (6 bases). The CDR3 runs to 17 residues. CDR1 and CDR2 from the germline V gene are SGHAT and FQNNGV. The ends were cut back, 3 bases at V and 4 bases at J, with 21 bases in the middle. The CDR3 DNA reads TGTGCCAGCAGCTTCCGGACCCCGGGGGGCTCACGCTATGGCTACACCTTC. This gives the protein CASSFRTPGGSRYGYTF.

The rearrangement links TRBV9 to TRBJ1-4; 10 nucleotides match TRBD1. J lost 8 bases, V lost 3 bases, and 10 bases had no gene match. This CDR3 is built from 16 residues. CDR1 SGDLS and CDR2 YYNGEE come from the germline V gene. This chain's CDR3 is CASSAYTGTGAEKLFF. As DNA, the CDR3 is TGTGCCAGCAGCGCCTACACCGGGACAGGGGCCGAAAAACTGTTTTTT. The full variable domain, with the rest looked up from reference TRBV9 and TRBJ1-4, is DSGVTQTPKHLITATGQRVTLRCSPRSGDLSVYWYQQSLDQGLQFLIQYYNGEERAKGNILERFSAQQFPDLHSELNLSSLELGDSALYFCASSAYTGTGAEKLFFGSGTQLSVL.

The gene calls are TRBV4-1 and TRBJ2-1; no clear D. Trimming shortened V by 4 bases and J by 0 bases, and 10 bases separated the two germline ends. CDR3 length: 15 amino acids. The germline gives CDR1 MGHRA, CDR2 YSYEKL. The CDR3 nucleotides are TGCGCCAGCAGCCTCGACACGAGCTCCTACAATGAGCAGTTCTTC. This encodes CASSLDTSSYNEQFF.

Comments on this clone: This sample also contains other DNA sequences that code for the same CDR3. The chain recombines TRBV5-4 with TRBJ2-5, with 7 nucleotides matching TRBD2. The CDR3 is 15 residues long. V trimming: 0 bases; J trimming: 3 bases; junction bases outside the gene matches: 5. Germline V gene sequence: CDR1 SGHNT, CDR2 YYREEE (reference sequence). CDR3 residues: CASSLVSGGKETQYF. CDR3 DNA: TGTGCCAGCAGCTTGGTCTCGGGGGGAAAAGAGACCCAGTACTTC.

CDR3 loop: CASRVTGDTGELFF. As DNA, the CDR3 is TGTGCCAGTAGGGTGACAGGGGACACCGGGGAGCTGTTTTTT. This sequence joins TRBV19 and TRBJ2-2; TRBD1 matches at 8 bases. Germline assignment: CDR1 LNHDA and CDR2 SQIVND (reference sequence). The CDR3 extends over 14 amino acids. After removal of 6 bases from V and 3 bases from J, the junction contained 3 bases not matched to a gene. The whole variable domain, filled in from reference TRBV19 and TRBJ2-2, reads DGGITQSPKYLFRKEGQNVTLSCEQNLNHDAMYWYRQDPGQGLRLIYYSQIVNDFQKGDIAEGYSVSREKKESFPLTVTSAQKNPTAFYLCASRVTGDTGELFFGEGSRLTVL.

The rearrangement links TRBV4-3 to TRBJ1-3; weak D call: TRBD1 (5 bases). The CDR3 is 16 residues long. V was trimmed by 2 bases and J by 3 bases, leaving 14 bases between them. Germline V gene data show CDR1 as LGHNA and CDR2 as YSLEER. CDR3 region: CASSQSVLRGGNTIYF. The CDR3 region has the DNA TGCGCCAGCAGCCAATCAGTGTTAAGGGGTGGAAACACCATATATTTT.

The rearrangement links TRBV28 to TRBJ2-2; D not resolved. Germline CDR1 MDHEN, CDR2 SYDVKM. The CDR3 has 13 residues. V lost 1 base and J 7 bases, leaving 7 bases between the germline ends. This CDR3 is CASSLSGFGELFF. CDR3 DNA: TGTGCCAGCAGTTTATCCGGGTTCGGGGAGCTGTTTTTT.

J is TRBJ1-5 and V is TRBV19; 10 bases are a match to TRBD1. The CDR3 totals 17 residues. The V gene end was trimmed by 6 bases and the J gene end by 0 bases; junction bases not matched to a gene: 8. Germline CDR1 and CDR2: LNHDA and SQIVND (reference sequence). The CDR3 nucleotides are TGTGCCAGTAGGGCCCGGGACAGGGGCAATAGCAATCAGCCCCAGCATTTT. It translates to CASRARDRGNSNQPQHF. Full variable domain (outside the CDR3, taken from reference TRBV19 and TRBJ1-5): DGGITQSPKYLFRKEGQNVTLSCEQNLNHDAMYWYRQDPGQGLRLIYYSQIVNDFQKGDIAEGYSVSREKKESFPLTVTSAQKNPTAFYLCASRARDRGNSNQPQHFGDGTRLSIL.

V gene TRBV7-3 combines with J gene TRBJ2-6; possible D gene TRBD2, 6 bases. Germline CDR1 SGHTA, CDR2 FQGTGA. The CDR3 length is 17 residues. The V end was cut by 3 bases, the J end by 0 bases, with 12 bases between. CDR3 sequence: CASSLPGLLSGANVLTF. DNA for the CDR3: TGTGCCAGCAGCTTGCCGGGACTTCTCTCTGGGGCCAACGTCCTGACTTTC.

The chain has TRBV28 and TRBJ2-3, with 7 bases matching TRBD2. CDR1 is MDHEN and CDR2 is SYDVKM in the germline V gene. This CDR3 contains 15 residues. V was pared by 6 bases and J by 0 bases, with 6 bases of the junction left unmatched. The CDR3: CASRVGGTSTDTQYF. In nucleotides, the CDR3 is TGTGCCAGCAGGGTGGGGGGGACTAGCACAGATACGCAGTATTTT.

The gene calls are TRBV9 and TRBJ2-7, with 7 bases lining up with TRBD2. The CDR3 spans 13 residues. V dropped 9 bases and J dropped 6; count of bases not matched to a gene: 12. Germline CDR1 SGDLS, CDR2 YYNGEE. The CDR3 here is CANRSSGAVEQYF. The CDR3, as DNA: TGTGCCAACCGATCTAGCGGTGCCGTCGAGCAGTACTTC.

CDR3 in amino acids: CASSFGLAGRYNEQFF. The CDR3 DNA is TGTGCCAGCAGTTTCGGACTAGCAGGTAGATACAATGAGCAGTTCTTC. This chain joins TRBV27 and TRBJ2-1; 8 bases are a match to TRBD2. The CDR3 is 16 residues long. Germline V gives CDR1 MNHEY, CDR2 SMNVEV (reference sequence). The J segment lost 4 bases and the V segment lost 3 bases, leaving 8 bases of the junction unmatched.

This clone was seen only once. The chain's CDR3 is CASSNRQGRTEAFF. The CDR3 DNA reads TGCGCCAGCAGCAACCGACAGGGGAGGACTGAAGCTTTCTTT. V is TRBV5-1 and J is TRBJ1-1, with 8 nucleotides matching TRBD1. Unmatched junction bases numbered 7, after V lost 4 bases and J lost 5 bases. The germline V gene has CDR1 SGHRS and CDR2 YFSETQ. This CDR3 region has 14 residues.